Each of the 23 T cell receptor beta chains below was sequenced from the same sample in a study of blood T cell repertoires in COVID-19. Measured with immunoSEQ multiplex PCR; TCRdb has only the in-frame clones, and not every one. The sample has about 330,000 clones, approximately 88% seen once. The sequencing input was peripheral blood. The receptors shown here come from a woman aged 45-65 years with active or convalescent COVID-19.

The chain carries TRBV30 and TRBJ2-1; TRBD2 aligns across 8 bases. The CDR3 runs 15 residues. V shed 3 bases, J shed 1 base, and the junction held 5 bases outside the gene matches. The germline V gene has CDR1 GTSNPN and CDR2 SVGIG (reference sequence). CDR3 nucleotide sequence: TGTGCCTGGAGCCATGCGGGGGGTTCCTACAATGAGCAGTTCTTC. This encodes CAWSHAGGSYNEQFF.

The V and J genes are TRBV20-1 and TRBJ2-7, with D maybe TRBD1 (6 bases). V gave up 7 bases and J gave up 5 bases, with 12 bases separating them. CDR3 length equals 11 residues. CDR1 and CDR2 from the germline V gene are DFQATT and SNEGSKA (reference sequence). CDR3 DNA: TGCAGTGTCACCAGGGGCCACGAGCAGTACTTC. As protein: CSVTRGHEQYF.

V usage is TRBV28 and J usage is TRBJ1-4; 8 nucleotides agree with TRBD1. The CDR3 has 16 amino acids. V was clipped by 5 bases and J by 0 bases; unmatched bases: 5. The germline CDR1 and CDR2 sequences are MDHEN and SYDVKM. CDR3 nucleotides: TGTGCCAGCAGTAAGGGACAGGTCGCAACTAATGAAAAACTGTTTTTT. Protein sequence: CASSKGQVATNEKLFF.

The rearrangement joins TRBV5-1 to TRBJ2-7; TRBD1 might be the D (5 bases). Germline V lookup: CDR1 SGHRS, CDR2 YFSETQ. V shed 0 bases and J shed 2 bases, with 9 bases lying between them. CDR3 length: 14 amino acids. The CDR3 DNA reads TGCGCCAGCAGCTTGGTGCAGGGCCCCTACGAGCAGTACTTC. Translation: CASSLVQGPYEQYF.

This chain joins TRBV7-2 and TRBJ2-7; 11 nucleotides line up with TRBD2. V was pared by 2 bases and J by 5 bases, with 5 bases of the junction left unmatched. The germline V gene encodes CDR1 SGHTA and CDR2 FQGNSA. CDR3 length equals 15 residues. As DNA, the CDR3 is TGTGCCAGCAGCTTATCTACTAGCGGGAGAAACGAGCAGTACTTC. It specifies CASSLSTSGRNEQYF. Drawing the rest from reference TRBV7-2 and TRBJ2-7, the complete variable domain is GAGVSQSPSNKVTEKGKDVELRCDPISGHTALYWYRQSLGQGLEFLIYFQGNSAPDKSGLPSDRFSAERTGGSVSTLTIQRTQQEDSAVYLCASSLSTSGRNEQYFGPGTRLTVT.

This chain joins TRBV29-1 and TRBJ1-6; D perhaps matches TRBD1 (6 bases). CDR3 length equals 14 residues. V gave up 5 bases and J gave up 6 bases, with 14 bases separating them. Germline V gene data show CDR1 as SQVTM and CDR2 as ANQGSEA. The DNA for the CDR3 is TGCAGCGTTAGCGACGACAGGCTTAATTCACCCCTCCACTTT. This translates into CSVSDDRLNSPLHF.

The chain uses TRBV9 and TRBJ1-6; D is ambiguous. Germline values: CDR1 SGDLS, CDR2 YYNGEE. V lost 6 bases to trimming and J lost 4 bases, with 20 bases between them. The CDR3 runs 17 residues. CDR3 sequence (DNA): TGTGCCAGCACTGACACCCTCCCTGGGAGGTATAATTCACCCCTCCACTTT. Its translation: CASTDTLPGRYNSPLHF.

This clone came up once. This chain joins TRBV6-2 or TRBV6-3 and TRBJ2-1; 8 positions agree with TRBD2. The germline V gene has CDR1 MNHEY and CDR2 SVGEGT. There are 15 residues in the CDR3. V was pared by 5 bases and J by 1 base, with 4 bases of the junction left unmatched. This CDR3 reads CASSLTGGSYNEQFF. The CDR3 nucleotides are TGTGCCAGCAGTCTCACGGGAGGGTCCTACAATGAGCAGTTCTTC.

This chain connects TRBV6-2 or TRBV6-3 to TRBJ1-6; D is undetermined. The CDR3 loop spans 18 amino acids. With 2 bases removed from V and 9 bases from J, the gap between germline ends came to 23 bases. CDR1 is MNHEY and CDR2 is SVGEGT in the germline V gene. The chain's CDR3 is CASSYDWSFRVRGSPLHF. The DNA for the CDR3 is TGTGCCAGCAGTTACGATTGGAGCTTCCGTGTTCGGGGTTCACCCCTCCACTTT.

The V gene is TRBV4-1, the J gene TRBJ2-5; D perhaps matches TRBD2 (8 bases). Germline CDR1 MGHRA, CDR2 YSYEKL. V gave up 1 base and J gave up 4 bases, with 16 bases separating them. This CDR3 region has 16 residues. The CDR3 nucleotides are TGCGCCAGCAGCCAAGGAGGGGGCGGGGGGACAGAGACCCAGTACTTC. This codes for CASSQGGGGGTETQYF.

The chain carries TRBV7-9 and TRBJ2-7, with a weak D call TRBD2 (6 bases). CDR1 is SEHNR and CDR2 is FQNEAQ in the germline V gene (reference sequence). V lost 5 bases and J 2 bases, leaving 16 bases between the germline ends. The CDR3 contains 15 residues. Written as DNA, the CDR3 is TGTGCCAGCAGCCCCTCCGGGCGGGGAGCCTACGAGCAGTACTTC. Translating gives CASSPSGRGAYEQYF. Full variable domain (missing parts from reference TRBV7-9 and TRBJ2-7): DTGVSQNPRHKITKRGQNVTFRCDPISEHNRLYWYRQTLGQGPEFLTYFQNEAQLEKSRLLSDRFSAERPKGSFSTLEIQRTEQGDSAMYLCASSPSGRGAYEQYFGPGTRLTVT.

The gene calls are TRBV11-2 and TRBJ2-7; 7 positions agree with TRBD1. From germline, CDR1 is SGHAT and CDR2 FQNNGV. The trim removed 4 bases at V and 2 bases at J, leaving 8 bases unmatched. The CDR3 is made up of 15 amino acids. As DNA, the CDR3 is TGTGCCAGCAGCTATGCAGAGACAGGGCCCTACGAGCAGTACTTC. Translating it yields CASSYAETGPYEQYF.

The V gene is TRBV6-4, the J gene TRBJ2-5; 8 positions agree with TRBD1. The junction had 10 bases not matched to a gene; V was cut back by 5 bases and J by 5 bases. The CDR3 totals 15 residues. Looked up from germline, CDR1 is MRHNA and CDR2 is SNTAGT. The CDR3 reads CASSRTYRGTETQYF. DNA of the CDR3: TGTGCCAGCAGTCGCACTTACAGGGGGACGGAGACCCAGTACTTC.

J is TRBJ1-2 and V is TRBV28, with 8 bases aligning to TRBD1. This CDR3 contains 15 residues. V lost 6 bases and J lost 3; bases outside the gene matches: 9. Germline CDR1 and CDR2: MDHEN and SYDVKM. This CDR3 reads CASSLPQGGYYGYTF. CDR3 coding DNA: TGTGCCAGCAGCCTCCCACAGGGGGGGTACTATGGCTACACCTTC.

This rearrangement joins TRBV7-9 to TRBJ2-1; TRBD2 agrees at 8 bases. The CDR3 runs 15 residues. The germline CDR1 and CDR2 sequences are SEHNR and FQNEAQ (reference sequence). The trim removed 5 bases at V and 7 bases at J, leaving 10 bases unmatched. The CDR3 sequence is CASSPGLGALNEQFF. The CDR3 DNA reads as TGTGCCAGCAGCCCGGGACTAGGGGCCCTGAATGAGCAGTTCTTC.

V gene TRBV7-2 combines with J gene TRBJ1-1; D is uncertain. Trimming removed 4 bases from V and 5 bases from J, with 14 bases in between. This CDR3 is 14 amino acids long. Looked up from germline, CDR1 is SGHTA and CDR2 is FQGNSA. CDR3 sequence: CASSSWSTGTEAFF. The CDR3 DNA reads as TGTGCCAGCAGCTCGTGGTCTACGGGTACTGAAGCTTTCTTT.

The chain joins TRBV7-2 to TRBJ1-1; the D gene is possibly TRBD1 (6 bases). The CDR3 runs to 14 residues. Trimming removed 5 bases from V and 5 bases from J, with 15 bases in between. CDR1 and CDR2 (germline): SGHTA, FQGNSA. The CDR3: CASSIDRRMTEAFF. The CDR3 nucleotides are TGTGCCAGCAGCATCGACAGGCGGATGACTGAAGCTTTCTTT.

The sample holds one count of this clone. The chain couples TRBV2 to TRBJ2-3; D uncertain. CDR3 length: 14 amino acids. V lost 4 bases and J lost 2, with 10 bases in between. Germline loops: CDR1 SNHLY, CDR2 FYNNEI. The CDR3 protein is CASSGDPYTDTQYF. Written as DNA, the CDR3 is TGTGCCAGCAGTGGAGATCCATACACAGATACGCAGTATTTT.

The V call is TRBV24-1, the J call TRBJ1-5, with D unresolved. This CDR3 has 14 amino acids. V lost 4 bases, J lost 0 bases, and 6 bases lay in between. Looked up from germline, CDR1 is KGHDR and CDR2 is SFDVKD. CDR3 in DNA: TGTGCCACCAGTGACTATAATAGCAATCAGCCCCAGCATTTT. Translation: CATSDYNSNQPQHF.

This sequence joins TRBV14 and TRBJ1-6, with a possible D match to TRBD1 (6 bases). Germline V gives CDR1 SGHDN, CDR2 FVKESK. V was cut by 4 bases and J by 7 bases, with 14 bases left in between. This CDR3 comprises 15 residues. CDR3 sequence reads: CASSPFGTNNSPLHF. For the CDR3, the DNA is TGTGCCAGCAGCCCTTTCGGGACAAACAATTCACCCCTCCACTTT.

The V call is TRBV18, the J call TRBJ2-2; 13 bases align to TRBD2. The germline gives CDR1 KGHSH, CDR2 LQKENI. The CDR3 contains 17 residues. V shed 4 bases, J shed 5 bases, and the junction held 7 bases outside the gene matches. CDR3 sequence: CASSQGLAGTKTGELFF. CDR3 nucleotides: TGTGCCAGCTCACAGGGACTAGCGGGGACCAAGACCGGGGAGCTGTTTTTT. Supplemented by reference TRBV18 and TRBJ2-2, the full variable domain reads NAGVMQNPRHLVRRRGQEARLRCSPMKGHSHVYWYRQLPEEGLKFMVYLQKENIIDESGMPKERFSAEFPKEGPSILRIQQVVRGDSAAYFCASSQGLAGTKTGELFFGEGSRLTVL.

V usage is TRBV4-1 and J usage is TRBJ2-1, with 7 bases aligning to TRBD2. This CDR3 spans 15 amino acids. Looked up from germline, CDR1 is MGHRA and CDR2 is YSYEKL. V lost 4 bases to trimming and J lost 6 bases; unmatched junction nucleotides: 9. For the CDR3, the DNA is TGCGCCAGCAGCCGTGGCGGGAGTGGAAGCAATGAGCAGTTCTTC. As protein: CASSRGGSGSNEQFF.

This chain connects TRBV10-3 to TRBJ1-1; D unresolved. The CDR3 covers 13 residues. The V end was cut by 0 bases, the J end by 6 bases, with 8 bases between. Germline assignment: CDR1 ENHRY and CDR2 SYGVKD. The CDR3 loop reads CAISESTQAEAFF. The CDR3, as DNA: TGTGCCATCAGTGAGTCGACGCAGGCTGAAGCTTTCTTT.